The text below deals with one TCR beta chain. This record belongs to a study of blood T cell repertoires in COVID-19. Study background: Sites in the United States, Italy and Spain provided acute and convalescent COVID-19 samples. From T cells, B-cell-depleted T cells, or PBMCs came the material, which was cDNA or gDNA.

TCRdb's copy holds only in-frame clones and misses some; the assay was immunoSEQ multiplex PCR. Of approximately 210,000 clones in the sample, roughly 90% were seen once. The V gene end was trimmed by 1 base and the J gene end by 1 base; junction bases not matched to a gene: 1. The CDR3 has 15 residues. Germline CDR1 reads MNHNY; CDR2 reads SVGAGI (reference sequence). Sample: peripheral blood. The rearrangement joins TRBV6-6 to TRBJ1-3; 7 bases are shared with TRBD1. The clonotype originates from a woman in her 70s with acute or convalescent COVID-19. DNA of the CDR3: TGTGCCAGCAGTTACTACAGGGGTTCTGGAAACACCATATATTTT. Translated, it gives CASSYYRGSGNTIYF.